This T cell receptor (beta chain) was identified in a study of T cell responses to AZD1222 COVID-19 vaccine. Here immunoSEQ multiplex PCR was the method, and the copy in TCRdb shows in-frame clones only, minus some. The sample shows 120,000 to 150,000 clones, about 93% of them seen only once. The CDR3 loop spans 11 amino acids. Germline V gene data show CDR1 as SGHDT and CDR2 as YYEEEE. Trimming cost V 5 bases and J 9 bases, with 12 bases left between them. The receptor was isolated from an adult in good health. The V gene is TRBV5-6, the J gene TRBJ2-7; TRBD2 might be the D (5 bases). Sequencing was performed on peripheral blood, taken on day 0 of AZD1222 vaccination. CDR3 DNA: TGTGCCAGCAGTCGGGAAGACGGGCAGTACTTC. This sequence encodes CASSREDGQYF.